This is a list of T cell receptor beta chains from one sample in a study of cytomegalovirus exposure and HLA in healthy donors. Measured with immunoSEQ multiplex PCR; TCRdb has only the in-frame clones, and not every one. The sample has around 62,000 clones, more than 60% seen once; the top ten hold approximately 4.7%. The sequenced sample consisted of PBMCs. The receptors originated from a male donor in good health and CMV-seropositive. The CDR3 runs from the conserved cysteine through the conserved F or W. The D gene is left open where the match is weak. Only part of the rows carry a size: once, few, many, or a class if the clone is expanded.

14 NA TRBD1 TRBJ2-4 TRBV2 TGTGCCAGCAGTGTAGGACAGGGTAGGGACATTCAGTACTTC CASSVGQGRDIQYF
11 NA NA TRBJ2-1 TRBV25-1 TGTGCCAGCAGTGAGGTTACGGGGCAGTTCTTC CASSEVTGQFF
13 NA TRBD1 TRBJ2-7 TRBV7-7 TGTGCTAGCAGCAGGGCAGGGGGCTACGAGCAGTACTTC CASSRAGGYEQYF
13 NA NA TRBJ1-1 TRBV18 TGTGCCAGCTCACCAACAAGGGGCACTGAAGCTTTCTTT CASSPTRGTEAFF
16 NA TRBD1 TRBJ2-5 TRBV6-4 TGTGCCAGCAGTGACCCGGCCGGGGACAGAAGGGAGACCCAGTACTTC CASSDPAGDRRETQYF
17 NA NA TRBJ1-5 TRBV21-1 TGTGCCAGCAGTGCCGGGACAGGGGGCAACGCCAATCAGCCCCAGCATTTT CASSAGTGGNANQPQHF
16 NA TRBD2 TRBJ2-7 TRBV28 TGTGCCAGCAGTTCCTCCTGGGCGGGGGAATCCTACGAGCAGTACTTC CASSSSWAGESYEQYF
15 once TRBD1 TRBJ1-4 TRBV9 TGTGCCAGCAGCGTAGACCCAGGGGGCAGGGAAAAACTGTTTTTT CASSVDPGGREKLFF
13 NA TRBD1 TRBJ1-2 TRBV27 TGTGCCAGCGGGACAGGTACGCTCTATGGCTACACCTTC CASGTGTLYGYTF
14 NA NA TRBJ1-2 TRBV5-1 TGCGCCAGCAGCTTTACAGGAGACATCTATGGCTACACCTTC CASSFTGDIYGYTF
15 NA TRBD1 TRBJ1-2 TRBV19 TGTGCCAGTAGTTCCCGGACAGGGGATAACTATGGCTACACCTTC CASSSRTGDNYGYTF
14 few TRBD1 TRBJ2-1 TRBV5-6 TGTGCCAGCAACGCGGACAGGGCCTACAATGAGCAGTTCTTC CASNADRAYNEQFF
16 NA TRBD2 TRBJ2-5 TRBV28 TGTGCCAGCAGAGGCAGTAGCGGGGGGTCGCAAGAGACCCAGTACTTC CASRGSSGGSQETQYF
13 NA NA TRBJ1-1 TRBV11-3 TGTGCCAGCAGTAAATTGATGGGCGCTGAAGCTTTCTTT CASSKLMGAEAFF
16 few TRBD1 TRBJ2-7 TRBV10-3 TGTGCCATCAGTGATGGCAGGGGGACAGGGCTCCACGAGCAGTACTTC CAISDGRGTGLHEQYF
14 NA NA TRBJ1-4 TRBV6-1 TGTGCCAGCAGTGAATATTTTCTACGAGAAAAACTGTTTTTT CASSEYFLREKLFF
15 NA NA TRBJ2-5 TRBV7-6 TGTGCCAGCGGCCAAGAGCAGGGGCGGCAAGAGACCCAGTACTTC CASGQEQGRQETQYF
12 NA NA TRBJ2-7 TRBV29-1 TGCAGCGTTGGATTCAGGGCCTACGAGCAGTACTTC CSVGFRAYEQYF
15 NA TRBD1 TRBJ2-2 TRBV11-2 TGTGCCAGCAGCCTGAGCCAGGGGGCGCAAGGGGAGCTGTTTTTT CASSLSQGAQGELFF
13 NA NA TRBJ1-1 TRBV7-9 TGTGCCAGCAGCTTAGGGACAGACACTGAAGCTTTCTTT CASSLGTDTEAFF
14 NA NA TRBJ1-2 TRBV2 TGTGCCAGCAGTGGGACACTACCCAACTATGGCTACACCTTC CASSGTLPNYGYTF
15 NA NA TRBJ1-4 TRBV9 TGTGCCAGCAGCGTAGATCCAGGAATTAATGAAAAACTGTTTTTT CASSVDPGINEKLFF
15 NA NA TRBJ2-3 TRBV19 TGTGCCAGTAGTATAGATTGGGGCAGGGCGGATACGCAGTATTTT CASSIDWGRADTQYF
15 once NA TRBJ2-1 TRBV13 TGTGCCAGCAGCCCCCGCGATGCGGCCAGGGGTGAGCAGTTCTTC CASSPRDAARGEQFF
15 NA NA TRBJ2-1 TRBV6-1 TGTGCCAGCAGCGGCCAGGTACAGATCTACAATGAGCAGTTCTTC CASSGQVQIYNEQFF
13 NA TRBD2 TRBJ2-5 TRBV6-5 TGTGCCAGCAGTGAGGCGGGGGAAGAGACCCAGTACTTC CASSEAGEETQYF
15 few NA TRBJ1-1 TRBV19 TGTGCCAGTAGATCTTTTTTTGGCAGGGACACTGAAGCTTTCTTT CASRSFFGRDTEAFF
14 NA NA TRBJ1-2 TRBV10-3 TGTGCCATCAGTGGACAGGCCGGTAACTATGGCTACACCTTC CAISGQAGNYGYTF
18 NA TRBD2 TRBJ2-3 TRBV30 TGTGCCTGGAGTGACTCACGGACTAGCGGGGGGTGGTCAGATACGCAGTATTTT CAWSDSRTSGGWSDTQYF
14 NA TRBD1 TRBJ2-1 TRBV11-2 TGTGCCAGCAGCGAAACGGACAGGGTCGATGAGCAGTTCTTC CASSETDRVDEQFF
14 few NA TRBJ2-6 TRBV6-6 TGTGCCAGCACCTCGTACTCTGGGGCCAACGTCCTGACTTTC CASTSYSGANVLTF
18 NA TRBD1 TRBJ2-1 TRBV9 TGTGCCAGCAGCGTAGCGATCAGGGGGAGCGACTCCTACAATGAGCAGTTCTTC CASSVAIRGSDSYNEQFF
15 NA NA TRBJ2-7 TRBV5-1 TGCGCCAGCAGCCGGGACCCAGGGGTCTCCTACGAGCAGTACTTC CASSRDPGVSYEQYF
13 NA TRBD1 TRBJ1-1 TRBV19 TGTGCCAGTAGTCCAGGACAGGGGACTGAAGCTTTCTTT CASSPGQGTEAFF
14 NA TRBD1 TRBJ1-5 TRBV28 TGTGCCAGCAGTCCGGGACAGGGACATCAGCCCCAGCATTTT CASSPGQGHQPQHF
15 few NA TRBJ1-6 TRBV5-1 TGCGCCAGCAGCTTGGGACCCTTTGCTAGTTCACCCCTCCACTTT CASSLGPFASSPLHF
16 NA TRBD1 TRBJ1-1 TRBV11-2 TGTGCCAGCGGGAGGACAGGATTCCGGTGGAACACTGAAGCTTTCTTT CASGRTGFRWNTEAFF
15 NA NA TRBJ2-2 TRBV5-6 TGTGCCAGCAGCTTGGTAAGGGGGAAGATCGGGGAGCTGTTTTTT CASSLVRGKIGELFF
13 NA NA TRBJ2-5 TRBV14 TGTGCCAGCAGCCAAGAACTTCAAGAGACCCAGTACTTC CASSQELQETQYF
15 NA TRBD1 TRBJ2-5 TRBV7-3 TGTGCCAGCAGCTCACAAAGGGGACAGTTAGAGACCCAGTACTTC CASSSQRGQLETQYF
15 NA TRBD1 TRBJ2-1 TRBV9 TGTGCCAGCAGCGTAGGTGAGGGGGCCAACAATGAGCAGTTCTTC CASSVGEGANNEQFF
16 once NA TRBJ1-5 TRBV4-1 TGCGCCAGCAGCCAAGTTATTTCACTGGGCAATCAGCCCCAGCATTTT CASSQVISLGNQPQHF
16 NA TRBD1 TRBJ2-3 TRBV27 TGTGCCAGCAGGTCAGGGGGCGCGGTTTTGGTAGATACGCAGTATTTT CASRSGGAVLVDTQYF
15 NA NA TRBJ1-4 TRBV15 TGTGCCACCAGCAGAGATACACAGATAAATGAAAAACTGTTTTTT CATSRDTQINEKLFF
15 NA TRBD1 TRBJ1-1 TRBV19 TGTGCCAGTAGGGCCGACAGGGGTCGCAACACTGAAGCTTTCTTT CASRADRGRNTEAFF
17 NA TRBD2 TRBJ2-5 TRBV11-1 TGTGCCAGCAGCTTAAAGGGGACTAGTGAGGTTTCAGAGACCCAGTACTTC CASSLKGTSEVSETQYF
16 few TRBD1 TRBJ1-6 TRBV11-2 TGTGCCAGCAGCTCGGGCTCGACAGGGGGTTATTCACCCCTCCACTTT CASSSGSTGGYSPLHF
16 NA NA TRBJ1-4 TRBV19 TGTGCCAGTAGTATTGGCGGCCAGGGGATTTATGAAAAACTGTTTTTT CASSIGGQGIYEKLFF
14 NA NA TRBJ1-5 TRBV2 TGTGCCAGCTCGTCGGCAGCGGGCAATCAGCCCCAGCATTTT CASSSAAGNQPQHF
15 NA TRBD2 TRBJ2-1 TRBV7-2 TGTGCCAGCAGCTCCCAGCGGGGGGGCCACAATGAGCAGTTCTTC CASSSQRGGHNEQFF
18 few NA TRBJ1-1 TRBV29-1 TGCAGCGTTTTAACCCCCGGAGAGACAGTTAAGGGGAACACTGAAGCTTTCTTT CSVLTPGETVKGNTEAFF
17 NA TRBD2 TRBJ2-1 TRBV4-2 TGTGCCAGCAGCCCCATAACGGGACTAGCTCCCCGAGGTGAGCAGTTCTTC CASSPITGLAPRGEQFF
16 NA NA TRBJ1-4 TRBV2 TGTGCCAGCAGTTACGGGATGCCAGGTGGCTACGAAAAACTGTTTTTT CASSYGMPGGYEKLFF
13 once NA TRBJ1-2 TRBV30 TGTGCCTGGAGTGTAGGGGTAAACTATGGCTACACCTTC CAWSVGVNYGYTF